The source of this TCR beta chain is a study of T-cell reconstitution after alpha-beta-depleted transplantation in children. The CDR3 loop spans 14 amino acids. Germline V CDR1 and CDR2: LGHNT, FRNRAP. Trimming cost V 6 bases and J 3 bases, with 14 bases left between them. Preparation of the TCRbeta library was carried out with unique molecular identifiers. TCRdb processed the PCR reads anew with MiXCR; each CDR3 protein has one entry. The sample includes 200,000 to 250,000 distinct CDR3 sequences, about 9.5% seen only once; the top ten take over 5%. The source is a human donor who donated a stem cell graft to a child with acute lymphoblastic leukemia. The chain joins TRBV12-5 to TRBJ1-2; D might be TRBD1 (6 bases). Here the sequenced sample was PBMCs from the stem cell graft donor, taken from the stem cell graft. CDR3 loop: CASGRGALDYGYTF. DNA of the CDR3: TGTGCTAGTGGAAGGGGGGCGCTGGACTATGGCTACACCTTC.